A single sample gave rise to the 32 T cell receptor beta chains below, sequenced in a study of T cells after posttransplantation cyclophosphamide. TCRdb's copy holds only in-frame clones and misses some; the assay was immunoSEQ multiplex PCR. This sample carries about 10,000 clones, 85% to 95% of them seen once, and the ten largest clones take nearly 0.3%. Specimen: naive CD8+ T cells sorted from PBMCs. The receptors were sampled from a young man in good health and a related stem cell transplant donor.

The rearrangement joins TRBV28 to TRBJ1-2; TRBD1 agrees at 8 bases. The CDR3 spans 16 residues. CDR1 is MDHEN, CDR2 SYDVKM, per germline. V was pared by 2 bases and J by 2 bases, with 7 bases of the junction left unmatched. CDR3 amino acids: CASSLNAHRGNYGYTF. As DNA, the CDR3 is TGTGCCAGCAGTTTAAACGCTCACAGGGGGAACTATGGCTACACCTTC.

The chain has TRBV11-2 and TRBJ2-7; TRBD1 might be the D (6 bases). V lost 4 bases and J lost 3, with 19 bases in between. Germline assignment: CDR1 SGHAT and CDR2 FQNNGV. The CDR3 runs to 16 residues. CDR3 in amino acids: CASSSERQDNNYEQYF. As DNA, the CDR3 is TGTGCCAGCAGCTCGGAACGACAGGATAACAACTACGAGCAGTACTTC.

On this clone: This CDR3 is also generated by other DNA sequences in the sample. The rearrangement joins TRBV19 to TRBJ2-7, with a weak D call TRBD2 (6 bases). Germline values: CDR1 LNHDA, CDR2 SQIVND (reference sequence). The CDR3 is made up of 14 amino acids. V was cut by 1 base and J by 3 bases, with 10 bases left in between. CDR3 protein: CASSIGTGDYEQYF. As DNA, the CDR3 is TGTGCCAGTAGTATAGGGACGGGAGACTACGAGCAGTACTTC.

The V gene is TRBV5-4, the J gene TRBJ2-7; 8 bases are a match to TRBD1. The J segment lost 5 bases and the V segment lost 4 bases, leaving 8 bases of the junction unmatched. Germline lookup yields CDR1 SGHNT and CDR2 YYREEE (reference sequence). The CDR3 is 14 amino acids. CDR3 region: CASSLGQGIDEQYF. CDR3 in DNA: TGTGCCAGCAGCCTAGGACAGGGAATCGACGAGCAGTACTTC.

The rearrangement joins TRBV4-2 to TRBJ2-2; TRBD2 aligns across 8 bases. This CDR3 is built from 17 residues. Germline V gene data show CDR1 as LGHNA and CDR2 as YNFKEQ. V was clipped by 9 bases and J by 1 base; unmatched bases: 13. CDR3 coding DNA: TGTGCCAGTCTCCGGGAGGGGGGGACTCTGAACACCGGGGAGCTGTTTTTT. Encoded protein: CASLREGGTLNTGELFF.

With respect to this clone: A junction boundary mismatches the germline segment, possibly from a read error. The sample contains more than one DNA sequence encoding this CDR3. The rearrangement links TRBV28 to TRBJ1-2; 11 nucleotides agree with TRBD1. Germline assignment: CDR1 MDHEN and CDR2 SYDVKM. The CDR3 consists of 16 residues. CDR3 bases: TGCGCCAGCAGTTTACCCCGGACAGGGGGCAATTATGGCTACACCTTC. Its translation: CASSLPRTGGNYGYTF.

The CDR3 loop is CASSPQGADYGYTF. The CDR3 DNA reads TGCGCCAGCAGCCCCCAAGGGGCGGACTATGGCTACACCTTC. V is TRBV4-1 and J is TRBJ1-2, with D tentatively TRBD1 (5 bases). CDR1 is MGHRA and CDR2 is YSYEKL in the germline V gene. V was cut by 4 bases and J by 3 bases, with 12 bases left in between. The CDR3 covers 14 residues.

The chain joins TRBV7-9 to TRBJ1-3, with 10 bases fitting TRBD1. The V gene end was trimmed by 4 bases and the J gene end by 7 bases; junction bases not matched to a gene: 7. The CDR3 is 15 residues long. Per germline, CDR1 SEHNR and CDR2 FQNEAQ (reference sequence). The CDR3 DNA reads TGTGCCAGCAGCTCGGCGGGACAGGGGTACAACACCATATATTTT. This translates into CASSSAGQGYNTIYF. The entire variable domain, with the rest obtained from reference TRBV7-9 and TRBJ1-3, is as follows: DTGVSQNPRHKITKRGQNVTFRCDPISEHNRLYWYRQTLGQGPEFLTYFQNEAQLEKSRLLSDRFSAERPKGSFSTLEIQRTEQGDSAMYLCASSSAGQGYNTIYFGEGSWLTVV.

Note on this clone: The germline gene is not matched at one end of the junction; a read error may be the cause. The chain employs TRBV6-8 and TRBJ2-7; 8 bases are shared with TRBD1. The length of the CDR3 is 15 residues. Germline CDR1 and CDR2: MNHGY and SAAAGT. CDR3 amino acids: CASNYRQGSPYERYF. In nucleotides, the CDR3 is TGTGCCAGCAATTACCGACAGGGGTCCCCCTACGAGCGGTACTTC.

The chain couples TRBV7-6 to TRBJ2-5; TRBD1 is a possible D gene (6 bases). The J call may be in error: the DNA end matches TRBJ2-7 better. Germline-derived CDR1 and CDR2 are SGHVS and FNYEAQ. The CDR3 extends over 16 amino acids. This CDR3 reads CASSLGSGQATYEQYF. The CDR3 DNA reads as TGTGCCAGCAGCTTAGGTTCGGGACAAGCGACCTACGAGCAGTACTTC.

This sequence joins TRBV7-6 and TRBJ2-7; 7 bases are shared with TRBD2. V was clipped by 4 bases and J by 0 bases; unmatched bases: 3. The CDR3 has 14 residues. The V gene's germline CDR1 is SGHVS and CDR2 FNYEAQ. For the CDR3, the DNA is TGTGCCAGCAGCTGGGGGGGGAGCTCCTACGAGCAGTACTTC. Translating it yields CASSWGGSSYEQYF.

The rearrangement joins TRBV7-9 to TRBJ2-5; 12 nucleotides match TRBD2. J lost 5 bases, V lost 4 bases, and 5 bases had no gene match. Germline V CDR1 and CDR2: SEHNR, FQNEAQ (reference sequence). The CDR3 spans 15 residues. The CDR3 sequence is CASSSLAGGFETQYF. The CDR3 DNA sequence: TGTGCCAGCAGCTCACTAGCGGGGGGATTTGAGACCCAGTACTTC.

The chain has TRBV28 and TRBJ1-2; D unclear. Trimming shortened V by 1 base and J by 4 bases, and 13 bases separated the two germline ends. Germline CDR1 MDHEN, CDR2 SYDVKM. The CDR3 loop spans 15 amino acids. The CDR3 region has the DNA TGTGCCAGCAGTTTATTAGGCAGCCCGGGCTATGGCTACACCTTC. As protein: CASSLLGSPGYGYTF.

CDR3 in amino acids: CATSREGGGAREQFF. The DNA for the CDR3 is TGTGCCACCAGCAGAGAGGGCGGGGGGGCTCGTGAGCAGTTCTTC. This chain links TRBV15 with TRBJ2-1, with TRBD2 matching 9 bases. Per the germline V gene, CDR1 is LNHNV and CDR2 is YYDKDF (reference sequence). The CDR3 is 15 residues long. Losses at the gene ends were 0 bases for V and 9 bases for J; bases not matched to a gene: 6. Supplemented by reference TRBV15 and TRBJ2-1, the full variable domain reads DAMVIQNPRYQVTQFGKPVTLSCSQTLNHNVMYWYQQKSSQAPKLLFHYYDKDFNNEADTPDNFQSRRPNTSFCFLDIRSPGLGDTAMYLCATSREGGGAREQFFGPGTRLTVL.

The V call is TRBV6-1, the J call TRBJ2-7; maybe TRBD2 (6 bases). Germline CDR1 reads MNHNS; CDR2 reads SASEGT. V was shortened by 10 bases and J by 0 bases, with 13 bases between the two germline ends. The CDR3 covers 13 residues. CDR3 coding DNA: TGTGCCACTCGGGACGGGAGCTCCTACGAGCAGTACTTC. Its translation: CATRDGSSYEQYF.

This clone was counted a single time. The chain links TRBV2 to TRBJ2-5, with TRBD1 matching 9 bases. The end of the DNA aligns better with TRBJ2-7, so the J call may be wrong. The germline CDR1 and CDR2 sequences are SNHLY and FYNNEI. The CDR3 is 12 amino acids. The DNA for the CDR3 is TGTGCCAGCTTGGGGACAGGGTCCGAGCAGTACTTC. Protein product: CASLGTGSEQYF.

The rearrangement uses TRBV7-9 and TRBJ1-6, with TRBD1 identical over 10 bases. The CDR3 covers 14 residues. With V trimmed by 5 bases and J by 9 bases, 4 bases remained unmatched. The germline CDR1 and CDR2 sequences are SEHNR and FQNEAQ (reference sequence). The CDR3 bases are TGTGCCAGCAGCCAGGGACAGGGGAGTTCACCCCTCCACTTT. It specifies CASSQGQGSSPLHF.

This chain joins TRBV6-1 and TRBJ2-3; D not certain. Germline CDR1 is MNHNS and CDR2 is SASEGT. This CDR3 has 13 amino acids. The V end was cut by 7 bases, the J end by 6 bases, with 14 bases between. CDR3 sequence (DNA): TGTGCCAGCACCCCAACTCGGGTGGATACGCAGTATTTT. Translation: CASTPTRVDTQYF.

The chain combines TRBV5-1 with TRBJ2-7; the match to TRBD1 covers 7 bases. Per germline, CDR1 SGHRS and CDR2 YFSETQ. J gave up 1 base and V 3 bases, and 7 bases lay outside the gene matches. The CDR3 contains 15 residues. The CDR3 DNA reads as TGCGCCAGCAGCTCCACAGGGGTTCGATCCTACGAGCAGTACTTC. Translated: CASSSTGVRSYEQYF.

This clone was recorded once. V and J are TRBV7-9 and TRBJ2-2, with 8 bases identical to TRBD1. Germline V gives CDR1 SEHNR, CDR2 FQNEAQ (reference sequence). The CDR3 totals 14 residues. V was pared by 5 bases and J by 3 bases, with 2 bases of the junction left unmatched. The CDR3 region has the DNA TGTGCCAGCAGCATACAGGGGGACACCGGGGAGCTGTTTTTT. Its protein product is CASSIQGDTGELFF.

The chain uses TRBV5-5 and TRBJ2-1, with D maybe TRBD1 (6 bases). CDR3 length equals 15 residues. Germline V gene data show CDR1 as SGHKS and CDR2 as YYEKEE (reference sequence). Trimming stripped 0 bases from V and 4 bases from J, with 11 bases between. DNA of the CDR3: TGTGCCAGCAGCTTGGGACAGGTTGGATACAATGAGCAGTTCTTC. Translated, it gives CASSLGQVGYNEQFF.

V usage is TRBV19 and J usage is TRBJ2-3, with D uncertain. CDR1 LNHDA and CDR2 SQIVND come from the germline V gene (reference sequence). The V end was cut by 3 bases, the J end by 4 bases, with 11 bases between. The CDR3 length is 14 residues. The CDR3 DNA follows: TGTGCCAGTAGTATCGCCTCAACGGCAGATACGCAGTATTTT. It encodes CASSIASTADTQYF.

The genes are TRBV11-3 and TRBJ2-2; 8 bases align to TRBD2. The V segment lost 5 bases and the J segment 1 base; nucleotides outside the gene matches: 12. The CDR3 totals 18 residues. Germline CDR1 is SGHNT and CDR2 is YENEEA. As DNA, the CDR3 is TGTGCCAGCAGCCCCCGGGGGCGGGGGGCTTTGAACACCGGGGAGCTGTTTTTT. Protein product: CASSPRGRGALNTGELFF.

The chain combines TRBV5-6 with TRBJ2-7, with D tentatively TRBD2 (6 bases). The CDR3 is made up of 11 amino acids. Between the trimmed V and J ends, which lost 3 bases and 7 bases, there was a span of 8 bases. The germline V gene encodes CDR1 SGHDT and CDR2 YYEEEE. The CDR3 DNA reads as TGTGCCAGCAGCTGGGGGGAGGAGCAGTACTTC. This sequence encodes CASSWGEEQYF.

V gene TRBV5-1 combines with J gene TRBJ1-1, with D possibly TRBD1 on 5 matching bases. The CDR3 extends over 14 amino acids. The V end lost 4 bases, the J end lost 1 base, and 11 bases lay between the germline ends. The germline V gene encodes CDR1 SGHRS and CDR2 YFSETQ. The CDR3 sequence: CASSQTDQNTEAFF. In DNA, the CDR3 is TGCGCCAGCAGCCAGACAGACCAGAACACTGAAGCTTTCTTT.

The chain carries TRBV4-1 and TRBJ2-1; TRBD1 aligns across 7 bases. This CDR3 has 16 residues. From germline, CDR1 is MGHRA and CDR2 YSYEKL. Trimming cost V 5 bases and J 3 bases; bases outside gene matches: 10. Here the CDR3 reads CASSGKTGWDYNEQFF. The CDR3 coding sequence is TGCGCCAGCAGCGGAAAGACAGGGTGGGACTACAATGAGCAGTTCTTC.

The DNA for the CDR3 is TGTGCCAGCAGCTTGCCCTTTGGCACGACGAACACCGGGGAGCTGTTTTTT. Translated, it gives CASSLPFGTTNTGELFF. The chain joins TRBV7-2 to TRBJ2-2, with D hard to call. The CDR3 runs 17 residues. From germline, CDR1 is SGHTA and CDR2 FQGNSA. Trimming stripped 3 bases from V and 0 bases from J, with 14 bases between.

The DNA for the CDR3 is TGTGCCAGCAGCTTACCTGGGGCGGACTATCACCAAGAGACCCAGTACTTC. Translated: CASSLPGADYHQETQYF. The chain carries TRBV7-6 and TRBJ2-5; TRBD2 might be the D (6 bases). V was cut by 2 bases and J by 0 bases, with 16 bases left in between. The CDR3 runs to 17 residues. Germline V CDR1 and CDR2: SGHVS, FNYEAQ.

The chain joins TRBV6-6 to TRBJ1-2; tentatively, D is TRBD1 (5 bases). Between the trimmed V and J ends, which lost 2 bases and 1 base, there was a span of 5 bases. CDR1 and CDR2 from the germline V gene are MNHNY and SVGAGI (reference sequence). The CDR3 totals 13 residues. The CDR3 spells CASSYQGNYGYTF. For the CDR3, the DNA is TGTGCCAGCAGTTACCAGGGTAACTATGGCTACACCTTC.

The V and J genes are TRBV19 and TRBJ2-1; TRBD1 matches 7 bases. Germline-derived CDR1 and CDR2 are LNHDA and SQIVND (reference sequence). The V and J ends lost 7 bases and 5 bases, in that order; junction bases with no gene match: 8. This CDR3 has 14 amino acids. The CDR3 sequence: CASKRDRDHNEQFF. The CDR3 DNA reads TGTGCCAGTAAGCGAGACAGGGACCACAATGAGCAGTTCTTC.

The chain recombines TRBV6-1 with TRBJ2-3; D perhaps matches TRBD2 (7 bases). Per germline, CDR1 MNHNS and CDR2 SASEGT. Trimming removed 4 bases at V and 0 bases at J, with 14 bases between. CDR3 length: 16 amino acids. CDR3 sequence (DNA): TGTGCCAGCAGTGTTTTACGGGGGGCAAGCACAGATACGCAGTATTTT. Protein sequence: CASSVLRGASTDTQYF.

V is TRBV28 and J is TRBJ2-3, with 7 bases aligning to TRBD1. The CDR3 sequence is 18 residues long. The germline CDR1 and CDR2 sequences are MDHEN and SYDVKM. V shed 1 base, J shed 2 bases, and the junction held 12 bases outside the gene matches. CDR3 in DNA: TGTGCCAGCAGTTTATACTCCGACAGGGAAATTTTCACAGATACGCAGTATTTT. Translated, it gives CASSLYSDREIFTDTQYF.